Listed below are T cell receptor beta chains from one sample, sequenced in a study of blood T cell repertoires in COVID-19. Method: immunoSEQ multiplex PCR; TCRdb's copy keeps in-frame clones and lacks some. The profile shows about 210,000 clones, more than 70% of them singletons. The sequenced material came from peripheral blood. The receptor source for this set is a human donor in a cohort sampled during active COVID-19. The CDR3 runs from the conserved cysteine through the conserved F or W. A D gene is named only where the DNA matches it firmly. Where a row states a size, it is once, few, many or the class of an expanded clone; other rows omit it.

D gene	V gene	J gene	clone size	CDR3 protein	CDR3 DNA
NA	TRBV2	TRBJ1-1	NA	CASSESRGGWSTEAFF	TGTGCCAGCAGTGAATCCCGGGGAGGGTGGAGCACTGAAGCTTTCTTT
TRBD2	TRBV5-6	TRBJ2-5	NA	CASRPRGRGGRETQYF	TGTGCCAGCAGACCGCGAGGGAGGGGAGGCCGAGAGACCCAGTACTTC
TRBD2	TRBV2	TRBJ2-1	NA	CASSVGGRAYNEQFF	TGTGCCAGCAGTGTTGGCGGGAGGGCCTACAATGAGCAGTTCTTC
NA	TRBV5-4	TRBJ2-5	NA	CASSTRTVLQETQYF	TGTGCCAGCAGCACCAGGACAGTCCTCCAAGAGACCCAGTACTTC
TRBD1	TRBV5-4	TRBJ1-2	few	CASSLEGAYGYTF	TGTGCCAGCAGCTTGGAGGGGGCCTATGGCTACACCTTC
NA	TRBV14	TRBJ1-4	NA	CASSLRRGTNEKLFF	TGTGCCAGCAGCCTCCGGCGAGGAACTAATGAAAAACTGTTTTTT
TRBD1	TRBV19	TRBJ2-2	NA	CASNRGPGELFF	TGTGCCAGTAACAGGGGGCCCGGGGAGCTGTTTTTT
NA	TRBV9	TRBJ1-4	NA	CASSVSRGANEKLFF	TGTGCCAGCAGCGTCAGCCGGGGGGCTAATGAAAAACTGTTTTTT
TRBD1	TRBV18	TRBJ2-7	NA	CASSPRQGSYEQYF	TGTGCCAGCTCACCCAGACAGGGCTCCTACGAGCAGTACTTC
NA	TRBV19	TRBJ1-4	NA	CASSPLPREVREKLFF	TGTGCCAGTTCTCCCCTCCCCAGGGAAGTCCGTGAAAAACTGTTTTTT
NA	TRBV18	TRBJ2-2	NA	CASFSENTGELFF	TGTGCCAGCTTCTCAGAAAACACCGGGGAGCTGTTTTTT
TRBD1	TRBV18	TRBJ2-1	NA	CASSPTGPNEQFF	TGTGCCAGCTCACCGACAGGGCCCAATGAGCAGTTCTTC
NA	TRBV19	TRBJ1-1	NA	CASSTLGGTEAFF	TGTGCCAGTAGTACATTGGGGGGCACTGAAGCTTTCTTT
TRBD2	TRBV27	TRBJ2-7	NA	CASSSFGTSDYEQYF	TGTGCCAGCAGTTCCTTCGGGACTAGCGACTACGAGCAGTACTTC
NA	TRBV19	TRBJ1-2	once	CASSGPTYGYTF	TGTGCCAGTAGCGGTCCTACCTATGGCTACACCTTC
NA	TRBV3-1/TRBV3-2	TRBJ2-5	NA	CASSSNSGTQYF	TGTGCCAGCAGCTCCAATTCAGGAACCCAGTACTTC
NA	TRBV5-8	TRBJ2-7	NA	CASSLLGGPYEQYF	TGTGCCAGCAGCTTGTTGGGGGGTCCCTACGAGCAGTACTTC
TRBD2	TRBV19	TRBJ2-7	NA	CASTATPLAGSSYEQYF	TGTGCCAGTACCGCAACGCCACTAGCGGGAAGCTCCTACGAGCAGTACTTC
NA	TRBV3-1/TRBV3-2	TRBJ2-1	NA	CASSQSVYNEQFF	TGTGCCAGCAGCCAGTCAGTCTACAATGAGCAGTTCTTC
NA	TRBV10-3	TRBJ2-1	NA	CAIRDYQRVEQFF	TGTGCCATCAGGGACTACCAGAGGGTTGAGCAGTTCTTC
TRBD1	TRBV28	TRBJ1-4	NA	CASSLTGVWEKLFF	TGTGCCAGCAGTTTGACAGGGGTTTGGGAAAAACTGTTTTTT
NA	TRBV18	TRBJ1-6	NA	CASSPPGSYNSPLHF	TGTGCCAGCTCACCGCCGGGATCTTATAATTCACCCCTCCACTTT
TRBD2	TRBV10-3	TRBJ2-3	once	CATYRGAGGPDTQYF	TGTGCTACCTACCGAGGAGCGGGGGGGCCAGATACGCAGTATTTT
TRBD2	TRBV5-6	TRBJ2-1	many	CASALGLAGNNEQFF	TGTGCCAGCGCCCTGGGACTAGCGGGAAACAATGAGCAGTTCTTC
NA	TRBV5-4	TRBJ1-3	few	CASSRGQISSGNTIYF	TGTGCCAGCAGCCGAGGACAAATAAGCTCTGGAAACACCATATATTTT
NA	TRBV7-2	TRBJ1-6	NA	CASSLIQVHNSPLHF	TGTGCCAGCAGCTTAATACAGGTTCATAATTCACCCCTCCACTTT
NA	TRBV10-3	TRBJ2-3	NA	CAISESLAPRGDTQYF	TGTGCCATCAGTGAGTCACTAGCCCCACGAGGAGATACGCAGTATTTT
NA	TRBV10-3	TRBJ2-1	NA	CAIRRADNEQFF	TGTGCCATCCGGCGGGCCGACAATGAGCAGTTCTTC
TRBD2	TRBV14	TRBJ2-5	NA	CASSQPSGRAGETQYF	TGTGCCAGCAGCCAACCTAGCGGGAGGGCCGGGGAGACCCAGTACTTC
NA	TRBV5-1	TRBJ1-2	NA	CASSPVGEEYGYTF	TGCGCCAGCAGCCCAGTGGGAGAAGAGTATGGCTACACCTTC
NA	TRBV7-3	TRBJ2-1	few	CASSLRRDSEQFF	TGTGCCAGCAGCTTACGCCGGGACTCCGAGCAGTTCTTC
NA	TRBV6-5	TRBJ2-3	NA	CASSYEGGGTDTQYF	TGTGCCAGCAGTTACGAGGGGGGAGGGACAGATACGCAGTATTTT
NA	TRBV28	TRBJ1-3	few	CATLRGSGNTIYF	TGTGCCACCCTCCGGGGGTCCGGAAACACCATATATTTT
NA	TRBV5-1	TRBJ2-7	NA	CASSLTGNYEQYF	TGCGCCAGCAGCTTGACAGGGAACTACGAGCAGTACTTC
NA	TRBV19	TRBJ1-1	NA	CASGQLNTEAFF	TGTGCCAGCGGACAGTTGAACACTGAAGCTTTCTTT
NA	TRBV4-1	TRBJ2-6	NA	CASSQDSRISGANVLTF	TGCGCCAGCAGCCAAGATAGCAGAATCTCTGGGGCCAACGTCCTGACTTTC
TRBD2	TRBV7-2	TRBJ2-2	NA	CASSLVAQGLAGVTGELFF	TGTGCCAGCAGCTTAGTAGCTCAAGGTCTAGCGGGAGTTACCGGGGAGCTGTTTTTT
TRBD1	TRBV7-6	TRBJ2-2	NA	CASSFLQGLNTGELFF	TGTGCCAGCAGTTTTTTACAGGGGCTGAACACCGGGGAGCTGTTTTTT
TRBD2	TRBV7-7	TRBJ2-3	NA	CASSLGVAGPTDTQYF	TGTGCTAGCAGCTTAGGGGTAGCGGGTCCCACAGATACGCAGTATTTT
NA	TRBV7-9	TRBJ1-4	NA	CASSSNYEKLFF	TGTGCCAGCAGCTCCAACTATGAAAAACTGTTTTTT
NA	TRBV2	TRBJ1-4	NA	CASSEDRTNEKLFF	TGTGCCAGCAGTGAAGACAGAACTAATGAAAAACTGTTTTTT
NA	TRBV2	TRBJ2-5	NA	CASSADGETQYF	TGTGCCAGCAGTGCTGACGGGGAGACCCAGTACTTC
NA	TRBV9	TRBJ2-3	once	CASSVDLSTDTQYF	TGTGCCAGCAGCGTAGACTTGAGCACAGATACGCAGTATTTT
TRBD2	TRBV3-1/TRBV3-2	TRBJ2-1	NA	CASSHLSGSRDEQFF	TGTGCCAGCAGCCATCTTAGCGGGAGTCGGGATGAGCAGTTCTTC
NA	TRBV7-6	TRBJ2-3	once	CASSLGGASTDTQYF	TGTGCCAGCAGCTTAGGCGGCGCTAGCACAGATACGCAGTATTTT
TRBD1	TRBV19	TRBJ1-3	NA	CASSLRTGRFSGNTIYF	TGTGCCAGTAGTCTCCGGACAGGGAGGTTCTCTGGAAACACCATATATTTT
NA	TRBV19	TRBJ2-3	NA	CASSLTGRGADTQYF	TGTGCCAGTAGCCTCACAGGGAGGGGTGCAGATACGCAGTATTTT
NA	TRBV11-2	TRBJ1-1	NA	CASSLARGNTEAFF	TGTGCCAGCAGCTTAGCAAGGGGGAACACTGAAGCTTTCTTT